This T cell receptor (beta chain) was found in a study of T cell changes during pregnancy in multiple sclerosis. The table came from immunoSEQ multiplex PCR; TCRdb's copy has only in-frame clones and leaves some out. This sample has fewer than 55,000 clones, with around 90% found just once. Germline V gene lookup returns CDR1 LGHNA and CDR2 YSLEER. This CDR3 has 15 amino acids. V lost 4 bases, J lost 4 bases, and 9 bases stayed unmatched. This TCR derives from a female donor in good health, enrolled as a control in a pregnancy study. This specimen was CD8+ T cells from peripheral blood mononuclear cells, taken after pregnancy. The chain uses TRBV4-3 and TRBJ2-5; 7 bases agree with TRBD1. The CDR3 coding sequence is TGCGCCAGCAGCCTCCGACAGGGAGTGCGAGAGACCCAGTACTTC. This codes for CASSLRQGVRETQYF.